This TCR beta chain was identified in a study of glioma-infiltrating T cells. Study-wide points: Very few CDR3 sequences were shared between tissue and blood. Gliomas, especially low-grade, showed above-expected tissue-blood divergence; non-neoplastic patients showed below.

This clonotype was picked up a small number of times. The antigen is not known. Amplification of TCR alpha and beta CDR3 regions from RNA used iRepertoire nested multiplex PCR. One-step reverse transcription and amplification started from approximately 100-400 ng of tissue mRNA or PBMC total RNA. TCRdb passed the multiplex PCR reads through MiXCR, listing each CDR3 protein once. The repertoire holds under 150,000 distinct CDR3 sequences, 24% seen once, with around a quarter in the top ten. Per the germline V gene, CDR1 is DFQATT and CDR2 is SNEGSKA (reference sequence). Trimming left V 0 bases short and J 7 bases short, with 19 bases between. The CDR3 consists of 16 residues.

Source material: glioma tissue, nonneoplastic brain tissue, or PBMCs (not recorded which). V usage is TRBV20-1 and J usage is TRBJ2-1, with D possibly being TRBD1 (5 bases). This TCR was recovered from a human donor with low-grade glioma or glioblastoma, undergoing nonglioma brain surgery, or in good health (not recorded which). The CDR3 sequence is CSAREETRQLQNEQFF. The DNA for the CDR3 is TGCAGTGCTAGAGAAGAGACCCGACAGCTACAGAATGAGCAGTTCTTC.